This T cell receptor (beta chain) was recovered during a study of regulatory T cells in long-lasting Graves disease. Through Arm-PCR of CDR3 regions and iRepertoire HTBI primers, TCR beta libraries were built. TCRdb fed the multiplex PCR reads into MiXCR, producing one record per CDR3 protein. The top ten clones hold approximately 15% of a sample with roughly 500,000 distinct CDR3 sequences, 12% to 15% of them seen once. This CDR3 has 19 amino acids. J was trimmed by 2 bases and V by 0 bases; bases with no gene match: 13. In germline, CDR1 is SQVTM, CDR2 ANQGSEA. The time point was: newly diagnosed GD, antithyroid drugs for less than 3 months. RNA from PBMCs was the source of the TCR library. The authors drew patients from an endocrinology department in Xi'an, China. This clonotype has just a few counts. Another study also made use of these data, one on T cells in Graves' hyperthyroidism and ophthalmopathy. Turning to that study: Also found in blood were most expanded thyroid clonotypes above 0.001.

The starting material was peripheral blood mononuclear cells (PBMCs), obtained at new diagnosis, from a patient treated with antithyroid drugs. This receptor was taken from a woman between 45 and 60 years old with Graves disease. This chain uses TRBV29-1 with TRBJ2-3, with 11 bases matching TRBD2. This CDR3 is CSVEDLTSGRAVFTDTQYF. The CDR3 DNA reads as TGCAGCGTTGAAGATTTAACTAGCGGGAGAGCGGTATTCACAGATACGCAGTATTTT.